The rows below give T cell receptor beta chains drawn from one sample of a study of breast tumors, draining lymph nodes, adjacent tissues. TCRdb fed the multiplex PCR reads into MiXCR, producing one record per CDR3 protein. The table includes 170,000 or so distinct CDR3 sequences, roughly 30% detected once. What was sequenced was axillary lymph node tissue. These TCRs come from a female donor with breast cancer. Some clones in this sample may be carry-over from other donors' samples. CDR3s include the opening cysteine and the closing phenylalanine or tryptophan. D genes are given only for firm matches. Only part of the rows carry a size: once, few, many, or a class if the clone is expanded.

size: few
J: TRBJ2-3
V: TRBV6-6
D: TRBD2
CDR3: CASSLKLAGVTDTQYF
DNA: TGTGCCAGCAGCCTCAAACTAGCGGGGGTCACAGATACGCAGTATTTT

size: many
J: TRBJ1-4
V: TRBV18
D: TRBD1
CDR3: CASSPTTGGLKLFF
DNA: TGTGCCAGCTCACCAACTACAGGGGGCCTTAAACTGTTTTTT

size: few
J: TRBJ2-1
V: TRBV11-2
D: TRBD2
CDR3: CASSSPKGPTSGSYNEQFF
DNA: TGTGCCAGCAGCTCCCCAAAGGGACCGACTAGCGGGTCCTACAATGAGCAGTTCTTC

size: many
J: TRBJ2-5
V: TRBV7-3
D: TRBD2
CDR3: CASSLGLAGGFREPQYF
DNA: TGTGCCAGCAGCTTAGGACTGGCGGGAGGGTTTCGGGAGCCCCAGTACTTC

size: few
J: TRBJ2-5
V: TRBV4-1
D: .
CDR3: CASSQDLLFRDINGETQYF
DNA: TGCGCCAGCAGCCAAGATTTACTGTTCAGAGACATTAACGGGGAGACCCAGTACTTC

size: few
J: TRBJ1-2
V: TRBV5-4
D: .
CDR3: CASSAPGGAYGYTF
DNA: TGTGCCAGCAGCGCGCCGGGGGGCGCTTATGGCTACACCTTC

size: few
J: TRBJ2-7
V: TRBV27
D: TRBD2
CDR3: CATRIAGGPVYEQYF
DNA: TGTGCCACCCGGATAGCGGGAGGGCCCGTCTACGAGCAGTACTTC

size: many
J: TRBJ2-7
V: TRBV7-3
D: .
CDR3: CASSLGGSFPEQYF
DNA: TGTGCCAGCAGCTTAGGGGGCAGCTTCCCCGAGCAGTACTTC

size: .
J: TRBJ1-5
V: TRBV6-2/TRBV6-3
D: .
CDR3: CASNHRERGNQPQHF
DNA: TGTGCCAGCAATCACAGGGAAAGGGGCAATCAGCCCCAGCATTTT

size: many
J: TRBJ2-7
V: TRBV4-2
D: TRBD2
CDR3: CASSQAIAGVGAYEQYF
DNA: TGTGCCAGCAGCCAAGCGATAGCGGGAGTTGGGGCCTACGAGCAGTACTTC

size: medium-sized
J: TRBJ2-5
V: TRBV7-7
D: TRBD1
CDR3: CASSQGQGGETQYF
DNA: TGTGCTAGCAGCCAGGGACAGGGAGGGGAGACCCAGTACTTC

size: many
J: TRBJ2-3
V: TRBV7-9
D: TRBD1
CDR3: CASSVGTGTADTQYF
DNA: TGTGCCAGCAGCGTAGGGACAGGGACGGCAGATACGCAGTATTTT

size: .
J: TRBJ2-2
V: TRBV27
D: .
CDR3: CASSFGGYGELFF
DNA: TGTGCCAGCAGTTTCGGGGGCTACGGGGAGCTGTTTTTT

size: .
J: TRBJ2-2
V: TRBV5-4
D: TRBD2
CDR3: CASSQGLAGGRELFF
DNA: TGTGCCAGCAGCCAAGGACTAGCGGGAGGACGGGAGCTGTTTTTT

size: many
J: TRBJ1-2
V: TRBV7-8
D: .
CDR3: CASSFGPARSGYTF
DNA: TGTGCCAGCAGCTTCGGACCGGCTAGGAGTGGCTACACCTTC

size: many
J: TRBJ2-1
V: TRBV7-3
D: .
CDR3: CASSLKTGFSPEHEQFF
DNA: TGTGCCAGCAGCTTAAAAACTGGGTTTAGTCCCGAACATGAGCAGTTCTTC

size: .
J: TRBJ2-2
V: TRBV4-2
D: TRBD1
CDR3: CASSRRGYGTGNGGELFF
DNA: TGTGCCAGTTCGCGCAGGGGGTACGGGACCGGGAATGGCGGGGAGCTGTTTTTT

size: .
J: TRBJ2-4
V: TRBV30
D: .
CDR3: CAYGESQGAKNIQYF
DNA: TGTGCTTACGGAGAGAGCCAAGGGGCCAAAAACATTCAGTACTTC

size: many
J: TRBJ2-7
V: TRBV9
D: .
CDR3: CASSVSPLPDEQYF
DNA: TGTGCCAGCAGCGTTAGTCCCCTCCCCGACGAGCAGTACTTC

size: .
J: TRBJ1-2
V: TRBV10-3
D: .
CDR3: CASLVGVGYGYTF
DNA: TGTGCTAGCTTAGTCGGGGTTGGCTATGGCTACACCTTC

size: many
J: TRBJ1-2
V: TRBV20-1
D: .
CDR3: CSARVWSYGYTF
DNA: TGCAGTGCTAGAGTATGGAGCTATGGCTACACCTTC

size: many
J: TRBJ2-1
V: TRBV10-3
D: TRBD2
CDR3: CAISASGTSGRSEQFF
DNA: TGTGCCATCAGTGCCTCCGGGACTAGCGGGAGGAGTGAGCAGTTCTTC

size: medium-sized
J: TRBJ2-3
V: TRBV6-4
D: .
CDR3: CATSRWAGTDTQYF
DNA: TGTGCCACCTCCAGATGGGCGGGCACAGATACGCAGTATTTT

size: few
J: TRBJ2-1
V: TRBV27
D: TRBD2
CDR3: CASSLWTSGRLEQFF
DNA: TGTGCCAGCAGTTTGTGGACTAGCGGGAGACTTGAGCAGTTCTTC